The clone carrying this TCR beta chain has a single count. Its antigen remains unidentified. The source of the sample is a study of immune evolution from preneoplasia to lung adenocarcinoma. Study-level findings and limits: Normal lung had the highest top T cell clone frequencies. Highest clonality occurred in KRAS-mutant, not EGFR-mutant or double wild-type, nodules.

Some clones are missing from TCRdb's copy, which holds only in-frame ones; the method was immunoSEQ multiplex PCR. The data show thousands of clones, around four fifths seen once. Germline V gene lookup returns CDR1 MGHRA and CDR2 YSYEKL. The V gene lost 0 bases and the J gene lost 13 bases, with 9 bases spanning the gap. This CDR3 region has 11 residues. H&E slides confirmed each diagnosis, reviewed by two pathologists independently. This TCR was sampled from a person aged 65 to 85 with invasive lung adenocarcinoma. The sample comprised FFPE invasive lung adenocarcinoma tissue. The chain uses TRBV4-1 and TRBJ1-2; the D is unclear. The DNA of the CDR3 is TGCGCCAGCAGCCAAGATGGGATCGGCACCTTC. Encoded protein: CASSQDGIGTF.